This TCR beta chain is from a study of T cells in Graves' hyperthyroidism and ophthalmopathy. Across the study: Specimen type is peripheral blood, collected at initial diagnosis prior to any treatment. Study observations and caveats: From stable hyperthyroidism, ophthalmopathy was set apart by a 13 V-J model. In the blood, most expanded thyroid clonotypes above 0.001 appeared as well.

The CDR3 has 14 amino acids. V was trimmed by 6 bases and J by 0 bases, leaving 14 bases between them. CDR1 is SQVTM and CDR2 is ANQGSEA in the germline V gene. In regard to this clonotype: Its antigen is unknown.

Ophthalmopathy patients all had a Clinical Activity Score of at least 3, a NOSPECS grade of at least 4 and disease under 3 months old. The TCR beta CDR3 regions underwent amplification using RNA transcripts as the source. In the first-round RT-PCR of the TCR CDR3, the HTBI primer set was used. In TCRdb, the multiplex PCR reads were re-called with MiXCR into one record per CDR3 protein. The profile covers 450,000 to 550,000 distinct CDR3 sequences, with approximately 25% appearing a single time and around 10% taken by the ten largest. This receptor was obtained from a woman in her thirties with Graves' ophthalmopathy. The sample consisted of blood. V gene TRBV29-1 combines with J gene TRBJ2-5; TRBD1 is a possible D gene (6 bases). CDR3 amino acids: CSVPDRRDQETQYF. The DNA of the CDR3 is TGCAGCGTCCCCGACAGGAGAGACCAAGAGACCCAGTACTTC.